This T cell receptor beta chain is from a study of T cell responses to AZD1222 COVID-19 vaccine. Whole-study findings and limits: Females outnumbered males among donors, who were mostly white British; clonal diversity was possibly underestimated.

The assay was immunoSEQ multiplex PCR, and TCRdb's table has in-frame clones only and misses some. The table shows under 45,000 clones, with over 70% occurring only once. The germline V gene encodes CDR1 SEHNR and CDR2 FQNEAQ (reference sequence). The CDR3 loop spans 12 amino acids. The V gene end was trimmed by 8 bases and the J gene end by 6 bases; junction bases not matched to a gene: 1. Points on this clone: No antigen is known for it.

The TCR comes from an adult who received the AZD1222 COVID-19 vaccine. Sequenced material: peripheral blood, taken 28 days after the second AZD1222 dose. This chain links TRBV7-9 with TRBJ2-3; 11 positions match TRBD2. The CDR3 coding sequence is TGTGCCAGCTTAGCGGGGGGGGATACGCAGTATTTT. As protein: CASLAGGDTQYF.